The text below deals with one T cell receptor (beta chain). The antigen is unknown. The data derive from a study of cytomegalovirus exposure and HLA in healthy donors. The donors were part of the 120-subject validation cohort, which stood apart from the roughly 670-subject first cohort. Germline CDR1 reads MGHDK; CDR2 reads SYGVNS. This CDR3 comprises 10 residues. V was trimmed by 6 bases and J by 3 bases, leaving 2 bases between them. TCRdb's copy holds only in-frame clones and misses some; the assay was immunoSEQ multiplex PCR. The data contain roughly 330,000 clones, roughly 87% of them singletons. Study-level points and caveats: It was reportedly the case that the classifier diagnosed cytomegalovirus status with high specificity and sensitivity. The study designated over 150 TCR beta chains cytomegalovirus-associated.

The chain has TRBV25-1 and TRBJ2-5, with D unresolved. This clonotype was obtained from a young woman in good health and CMV-seropositive. Specimen: PBMCs. CDR3 protein: CASSEETQYF. CDR3 in DNA: TGTGCCAGCAGCGAAGAGACCCAGTACTTC.